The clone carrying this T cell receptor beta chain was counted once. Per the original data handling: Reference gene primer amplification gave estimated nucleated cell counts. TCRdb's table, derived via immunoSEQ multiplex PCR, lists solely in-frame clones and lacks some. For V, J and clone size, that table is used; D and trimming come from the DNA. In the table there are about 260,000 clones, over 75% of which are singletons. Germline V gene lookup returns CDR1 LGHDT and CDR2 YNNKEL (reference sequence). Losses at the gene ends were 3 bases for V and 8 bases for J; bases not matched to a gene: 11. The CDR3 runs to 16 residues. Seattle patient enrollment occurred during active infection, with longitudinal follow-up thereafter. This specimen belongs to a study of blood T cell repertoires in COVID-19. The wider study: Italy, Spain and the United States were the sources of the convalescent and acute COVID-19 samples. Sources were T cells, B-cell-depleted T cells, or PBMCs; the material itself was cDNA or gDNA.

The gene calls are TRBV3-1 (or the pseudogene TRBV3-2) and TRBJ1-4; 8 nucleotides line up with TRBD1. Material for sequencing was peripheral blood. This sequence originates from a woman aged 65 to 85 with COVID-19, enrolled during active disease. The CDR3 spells CASSQLLSGTGEKLFF. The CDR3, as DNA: TGTGCCAGCAGCCAGTTACTTTCCGGGACAGGCGAAAAACTGTTTTTT.